Listed here is a single T cell receptor beta chain. Its antigen is unidentified. The data were obtained in a study of CD8 T cells in acute hepatitis C reinfection. At the level of the study: CD8+ T cells recognizing the HCV NS3-1073 epitope were profiled acutely and after viral clearance. Study-wide findings and caveats: TRBV04 and TRBV06 were preferentially used in all groups, not explained by naive pool overrepresentation. CDR3 sequences shared with other epitopes were rare.

Sequenced by immunoSEQ multiplex PCR; TCRdb stores in-frame clones only, minus some. The sample consists of tens of thousands of clones, around 87% of them appearing once. Between the trimmed V and J ends, which lost 0 bases and 3 bases, there was a span of 8 bases. Per the germline V gene, CDR1 is SGHRS and CDR2 is YFSETQ. The CDR3 is 14 amino acids. Time point meaning: naive CD8 control sorted from an acute-time-point sample. A positive HCV RNA or antibody test following a negative test within 24 weeks defined acute primary infection. This sequence was found in a man under 40 with chronic hepatitis C. What was sequenced was naive CD8+ T cells from PBMCs. The V and J genes are TRBV5-1 and TRBJ2-3; D not certain. Here the CDR3 DNA reads TGCGCCAGCAGCTTGGGTTATGGGACAGATACGCAGTATTTT. It specifies CASSLGYGTDTQYF.